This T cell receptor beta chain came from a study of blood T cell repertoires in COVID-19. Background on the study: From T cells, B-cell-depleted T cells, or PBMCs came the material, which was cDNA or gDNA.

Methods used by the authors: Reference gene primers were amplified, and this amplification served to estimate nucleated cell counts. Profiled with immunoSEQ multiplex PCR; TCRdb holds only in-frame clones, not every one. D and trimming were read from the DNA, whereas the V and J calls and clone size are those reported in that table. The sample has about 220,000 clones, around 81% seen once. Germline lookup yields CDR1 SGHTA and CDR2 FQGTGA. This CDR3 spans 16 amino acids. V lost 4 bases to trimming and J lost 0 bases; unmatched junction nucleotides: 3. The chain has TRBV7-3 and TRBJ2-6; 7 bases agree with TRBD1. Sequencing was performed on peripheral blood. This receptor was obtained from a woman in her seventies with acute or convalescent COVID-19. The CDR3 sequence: CASSSGQRSGANVLTF. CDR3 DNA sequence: TGTGCCAGCAGCTCGGGACAGCGCTCTGGGGCCAACGTCCTGACTTTC.